This passage covers 21 T cell receptor beta chains from one sample sequenced in a study of tumor-infiltrating lymphocytes in primary liver carcinoma (TCRdb year 2017). The listed sequencing device is Illumina HiSeq 2500. A constant-region primer and ProtoScript II reverse transcriptase were used to reverse-transcribe TCRbeta-specific cDNA from roughly 480 ng total RNA. Construction of the TCRbeta libraries relied on three nested rounds of multiplex PCR, following a slightly modified ARM-PCR procedure. Each of the first two PCR rounds ran for 9 to 10 cycles using multiplex TRBV1-TRBV30 forward primers together with a Cbeta reverse primer. TCRdb passed the public sequencing reads through fastp at Q25 and MiXCR, retaining productive beta sequences. One record per CDR3 amino acid sequence lists the most common genes and DNA. This sample has about 180,000 distinct CDR3 sequences in its table, and less than 65% of those were observed once. The ten largest clonotypes hold roughly 76% of the sample.

TRIzol reagent was used to extract blood RNA from unsorted whole blood, while the DNeasy Blood & Tissue kit provided the germline DNA. The specimen was peripheral blood. The receptors were gathered from a man aged 35 to 55 with primary liver carcinoma and hepatitis B virus infection.

The chain joins TRBV28 to TRBJ2-7; D might be TRBD1 (6 bases). This CDR3 is built from 14 residues. Germline CDR1 and CDR2: MDHEN and SYDVKM. Trimming took 3 bases from V and 1 from J, leaving 10 bases between them. The CDR3 DNA sequence: TGTGCCAGCAGTTTTCTGGGGGCGTCCTACGAGCAGTACTTC. Translating gives CASSFLGASYEQYF.

This clonotype was recorded a few times. J is TRBJ2-1 and V is TRBV7-9, with D unresolved. V dropped 1 base and J dropped 10 bases, with 11 bases sitting between them. This CDR3 is 13 amino acids long. CDR1 SEHNR and CDR2 FQNEAQ come from the germline V gene (reference sequence). The CDR3 is CASSLVSEGEQFF. The DNA for the CDR3 is TGTGCCAGCAGCTTAGTCTCCGAAGGAGAGCAGTTCTTC.

The chain uses TRBV4-1 and TRBJ1-6; tentatively, D is TRBD1 (6 bases). CDR1 is MGHRA and CDR2 is YSYEKL in the germline V gene. V was clipped by 8 bases and J by 9 bases, with 17 bases between them. CDR3 size: 14 residues. The CDR3 protein is CASGWGHPISPLHF. CDR3 nucleotides: TGCGCCAGCGGTTGGGGGCATCCGATTTCACCCCTCCACTTT.

The rearrangement uses TRBV11-2 and TRBJ1-1; D is perhaps TRBD1 (5 bases). Trimming shortened V by 5 bases and J by 0 bases, and 13 bases separated the two germline ends. CDR1 SGHAT and CDR2 FQNNGV come from the germline V gene. This CDR3 spans 15 amino acids. DNA of the CDR3: TGTGCCAGCAGCCCTATGGGACGAATGAACACTGAAGCTTTCTTT. Translating it yields CASSPMGRMNTEAFF.

In its sample, this clonotype was seen many times. The chain joins TRBV11-2 to TRBJ2-3; TRBD1 might be the D (5 bases). The germline V gene has CDR1 SGHAT and CDR2 FQNNGV. The CDR3 spans 16 residues. The V gene lost 7 bases and the J gene lost 3 bases, with 20 bases spanning the gap. The CDR3 here is CASTSGTGLPTDTQYF. The CDR3, as DNA: TGTGCCAGCACCTCAGGTACAGGTCTGCCTACAGATACGCAGTATTTT.

The chain couples TRBV4-1 to TRBJ2-7; either TRBD1 or TRBD2 may fit D (5 bases each). The CDR3 is 16 amino acids. Germline V CDR1 and CDR2: MGHRA, YSYEKL. Trimming shortened V by 0 bases and J by 3 bases, and 15 bases separated the two germline ends. The CDR3 sequence is CASSQDLAGSFYEQYF. In DNA form, the CDR3 reads TGCGCCAGCAGCCAAGATCTAGCAGGGTCCTTCTACGAGCAGTACTTC.

As for this clonotype: A clone one base away is much larger, so this may be a read error. Lacking the conserved final phenylalanine or tryptophan, this CDR3 likely reflects a read error. The DNA for the CDR3 is TGCGCCAGCAGCCAGCGATCTAGCGTGGACTCCGAGCAGTACATC. Translation: CASSQRSSVDSEQYI. The chain joins TRBV4-1 to TRBJ2-7, with D perhaps matching TRBD2 (6 bases). The length of the CDR3 is 15 residues. CDR1 is MGHRA and CDR2 is YSYEKL in the germline V gene. V lost 3 bases and J lost 6, with 18 bases in between.

A remark on this clonotype: A read error may produce the germline difference seen at one junction end. The chain carries TRBV5-4 and TRBJ2-3; possible D gene TRBD1, 5 bases. Germline-derived CDR1 and CDR2 are SGHNT and YYREEE (reference sequence). This CDR3 is built from 14 residues. The CDR3 nucleotides are TGTACCAGCAGTCCCGGGTCTCCCACAGGTACGCAGTATTTC. Its protein product is CTSSPGSPTGTQYF. The full variable domain, its missing parts supplied by reference TRBV5-4 and TRBJ2-3, is ETGVTQSPTHLIKTRGQQVTLRCSSQSGHNTVSWYQQALGQGPQFIFQYYREEENGRGNFPPRFSGLQFPNYSSELNVNALELDDSALYLCTSSPGSPTGTQYFGPGTRLTVL.

About this clonotype: At one end, the junction sequence differs from germline, possibly due to a read error. The rearrangement joins TRBV6-5 to TRBJ2-1, with 9 bases that match TRBD2. The CDR3 is made up of 15 amino acids. Germline CDR1 MNHEY, CDR2 SVGAGI. The CDR3: CARSYFPSGTYEQFF. CDR3 in DNA: TGTGCCAGAAGTTACTTCCCTAGCGGGACTTATGAGCAGTTCTTC.

The chain is built from TRBV11-2 and TRBJ2-1; 12 bases fit TRBD2. This CDR3 is 18 amino acids long. Per germline, CDR1 SGHAT and CDR2 FQNNGV. J was trimmed by 5 bases and V by 5 bases; bases with no gene match: 13. For the CDR3, the DNA is TGTGCCAGCAGCCAAGGGGTCCTAGCGGGAGGGCCCAACAATGAGCAGTTCTTC. This sequence encodes CASSQGVLAGGPNNEQFF.

CDR3 bases: TGTGCCAGCAGCAAAAGAAGTGACAGGGAGGATGGCTACACCTTC. It is translated as CASSKRSDREDGYTF. V usage is TRBV5-8 and J usage is TRBJ1-2; 7 bases line up with TRBD1. Trimming took 4 bases from V and 6 from J; bases not matched to a gene: 12. The CDR3 spans 15 residues. Germline V CDR1 and CDR2: SGHTS, YDEGEE.

This clonotype was observed a single time. Relative to the germline gene, one junction end is altered; a read error may explain this. This rearrangement joins TRBV11-2 to TRBJ2-2, with D perhaps matching TRBD1 (7 bases). Germline values: CDR1 SGHAT, CDR2 FQNNGV. The CDR3 length is 14 residues. CDR3 sequence (DNA): TGTGCCAGCATCCGCAGGGGGAACACCGGGGGGCTGTTTTTT. This translates into CASIRRGNTGGLFF. Combining the CDR3 with reference TRBV11-2 and TRBJ2-2 gives the whole variable domain EAGVAQSPRYKIIEKRQSVAFWCNPISGHATLYWYQQILGQGPKLLIQFQNNGVVDDSQLPKDRFSAERLKGVDSTLKIQPAKLEDSAVYLCASIRRGNTGGLFFGEGSRLTVL.

This chain joins TRBV24-1 and TRBJ2-1; possible D gene TRBD1, 6 bases. The CDR3 is 16 residues long. Trimming removed 0 bases at V and 0 bases at J, with 8 bases between. Germline CDR1 reads KGHDR; CDR2 reads SFDVKD. The CDR3 sequence: CATSDLRGGSYNEQFF. DNA of the CDR3: TGTGCCACCAGTGATTTGCGAGGGGGCTCCTACAATGAGCAGTTCTTC.

This chain joins TRBV7-9 and TRBJ1-5; 8 nucleotides align to TRBD1. Germline loops: CDR1 SEHNR, CDR2 FQNEAQ (reference sequence). V gave up 7 bases and J gave up 5 bases; unmatched junction bases: 7. CDR3 length: 14 residues. CDR3 DNA sequence: TGTGCCAGCATTCCCCAGGGGGCACATCAGCCCCAGCATTTT. Its translation: CASIPQGAHQPQHF.

This clonotype was observed a few times. V is TRBV28 and J is TRBJ1-1; D unresolved. The V gene's germline CDR1 is MDHEN and CDR2 SYDVKM. V was pared by 3 bases and J by 12 bases, with 14 bases between. The CDR3 spans 12 residues. The CDR3 spells CASSFGQRRSFF. The CDR3 DNA is TGTGCCAGCAGTTTTGGGCAGAGGAGGTCTTTCTTT.

As to this clonotype: A much larger clone sits a single nucleotide away, making a read error possible. The rearrangement joins TRBV11-3 to TRBJ2-5; no reliable D call. This CDR3 contains 13 residues. From germline, CDR1 is SGHNT and CDR2 YENEEA. The CDR3 nucleotides are TGTGCCAACAGCTTTGGGGAACGAGAGACCCAGTACTTC. Translation: CANSFGERETQYF.

Remarks on this clonotype: Its ends do not fully match the called genes, so a read error is possible. The chain employs TRBV11-2 and TRBJ2-1; D is tentatively TRBD1 or TRBD2 (5 bases each). Germline V lookup: CDR1 SGHAT, CDR2 FQNNGV. The CDR3 runs to 12 residues. CDR3 amino acids: CVSSKGPAEQFF. The CDR3 coding sequence is TGTGTCAGCAGCAAGGGACCTGCAGAGCAGTTCTTC.

The V gene is TRBV29-1, the J gene TRBJ2-3, with 9 nucleotides matching TRBD1. CDR1 and CDR2 from the germline V gene are SQVTM and ANQGSEA. The CDR3 consists of 14 residues. Losses at the gene ends were 6 bases for V and 3 bases for J; bases not matched to a gene: 7. The CDR3 DNA follows: TGCAGCGTCAACAGGGGGCTAGGGACAGATACGCAGTATTTT. Protein sequence: CSVNRGLGTDTQYF.

As regards this clonotype: The junction and the germline gene differ at one end; a read error may be behind it. Here the CDR3 reads CASSPTPQGKTEAFF. CDR3 sequence (DNA): TGTGCCAGCAGCCCTACTCCACAGGGGAAGACTGAAGCCTTCTTT. The chain has TRBV13 and TRBJ1-1, with TRBD1 matching 7 bases. The germline gives CDR1 PRHDT, CDR2 FYEKMQ (reference sequence). The CDR3 is made up of 15 amino acids. Combining the CDR3 with reference TRBV13 and TRBJ1-1 gives the whole variable domain AAGVIQSPRHLIKEKRETATLKCYPIPRHDTVYWYQQGPGQDPQFLISFYEKMQSDKGSIPDRFSAQQFSDYHSELNMSSLELGDSALYFCASSPTPQGKTEAFFGQGTRLTVV.

On this clonotype: This may come from a read error, since a much larger clone is one base off. J is TRBJ2-7 and V is TRBV11-2; TRBD2 matches at 9 bases. In germline, CDR1 is SGHAT, CDR2 FQNNGV. After removal of 0 bases from V and 3 bases from J, the junction contained 3 bases not matched to a gene. CDR3 size: 15 residues. CDR3 loop: CASSLEGLAFYEQYF. The CDR3 DNA reads as TGTGCCAGCAGCTTAGAGGGACTAGCATTCTACGAGCAGTACTTC. Based on the CDR3 plus reference TRBV11-2 and TRBJ2-7, the full variable domain is EAGVAQSPRYKIIEKRQSVAFWCNPISGHATLYWYQQILGQGPKLLIQFQNNGVVDDSQLPKDRFSAERLKGVDSTLKIQPAKLEDSAVYLCASSLEGLAFYEQYFGPGTRLTVT.

The chain is built from TRBV10-3 and TRBJ2-7, with 14 positions matching TRBD2. The CDR3 is 16 residues long. The V gene's germline CDR1 is ENHRY and CDR2 SYGVKD. Losses at the gene ends were 3 bases for V and 5 bases for J; bases not matched to a gene: 6. DNA of the CDR3: TGTGCCATCAGTGACGGACTAGCGGGAGGCCCCAACGAGCAGTACTTC. Its protein is CAISDGLAGGPNEQYF.